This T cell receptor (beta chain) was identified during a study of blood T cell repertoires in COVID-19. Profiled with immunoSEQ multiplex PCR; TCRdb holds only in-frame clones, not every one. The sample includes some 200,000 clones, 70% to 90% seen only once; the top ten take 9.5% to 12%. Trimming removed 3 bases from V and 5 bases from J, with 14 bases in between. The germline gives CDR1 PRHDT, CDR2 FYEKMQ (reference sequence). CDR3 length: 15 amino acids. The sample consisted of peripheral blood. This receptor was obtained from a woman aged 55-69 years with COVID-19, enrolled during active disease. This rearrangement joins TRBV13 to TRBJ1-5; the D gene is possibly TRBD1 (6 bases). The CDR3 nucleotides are TGTGCCAGCAGCTTCCGTGCGGACAGAGATCAGCCCCAGCATTTT. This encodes CASSFRADRDQPQHF.